The 28 T cell receptor beta chains below come from one sample, sequenced in a study of vaccination effects on CD4 cells after COVID-19. Culturing for nine to ten days preceded CD4+ T cell isolation. These receptors lack a known antigen. This table comes from immunoSEQ multiplex PCR, and its TCRdb copy is limited to in-frame clones, with some not included. The table shows about 38,000 clones, with roughly 87% occurring only once. Source: CD4+ T cells from PBMCs cultured without peptide, taken before COVID-19 vaccination. The receptors were sampled from a human donor who received a COVID-19 vaccine.

The rearrangement uses TRBV18 and TRBJ2-3; D not resolved. CDR1 is KGHSH and CDR2 is LQKENI in the germline V gene. This CDR3 contains 14 residues. The V gene lost 1 base and the J gene lost 0 bases, with 5 bases spanning the gap. For the CDR3, the DNA is TGTGCCAGCTCACCACTTAGGAGCACAGATACGCAGTATTTT. This gives the protein CASSPLRSTDTQYF.

This clone was seen only once. The genes are TRBV18 and TRBJ1-3; possibly TRBD1 for D (6 bases). The CDR3 consists of 17 residues. Germline values: CDR1 KGHSH, CDR2 LQKENI. The V and J ends lost 1 base and 1 base respectively, with 14 bases between them. CDR3 sequence: CASSPQGVKLSGNTIYF. In DNA, the CDR3 is TGTGCCAGCTCACCACAGGGGGTAAAGTTGTCTGGAAACACCATATATTTT.

The chain joins TRBV12-5 to TRBJ2-3; 8 bases are shared with TRBD1. Germline CDR1 is LGHNT and CDR2 is FRNRAP. The V segment lost 5 bases and the J segment 4 bases; nucleotides outside the gene matches: 5. The CDR3 sequence is 14 residues long. The CDR3 nucleotides are TGTGCTAGTGGTCCGGACAGGGCTTCAGATACGCAGTATTTT. This encodes CASGPDRASDTQYF.

V is TRBV2 and J is TRBJ2-6; perhaps TRBD2 as D (5 bases). The length of the CDR3 is 15 residues. V gave up 9 bases and J gave up 4 bases, with 16 bases separating them. The germline V gene has CDR1 SNHLY and CDR2 FYNNEI. This CDR3 reads CASYFGVLGANVLTF. The CDR3 region has the DNA TGTGCCAGTTATTTCGGGGTCCTCGGGGCCAACGTCCTGACTTTC.

This clone was observed once. CDR3 loop: CASSMQGRESNQPQHF. DNA of the CDR3: TGTGCCAGTAGTATGCAGGGACGGGAGAGCAATCAGCCCCAGCATTTT. The chain carries TRBV19 and TRBJ1-5; D is perhaps TRBD1 (5 bases). The germline CDR1 and CDR2 sequences are LNHDA and SQIVND (reference sequence). V lost 3 bases and J lost 1, with 13 bases in between. The CDR3 totals 16 residues. Full variable domain (missing parts from reference TRBV19 and TRBJ1-5): DGGITQSPKYLFRKEGQNVTLSCEQNLNHDAMYWYRQDPGQGLRLIYYSQIVNDFQKGDIAEGYSVSREKKESFPLTVTSAQKNPTAFYLCASSMQGRESNQPQHFGDGTRLSIL.

V gene TRBV14 combines with J gene TRBJ2-5; 7 bases are a match to TRBD1. Germline V gene sequence: CDR1 SGHDN, CDR2 FVKESK. The CDR3 covers 14 residues. V shed 3 bases, J shed 4 bases, and the junction held 5 bases outside the gene matches. This CDR3 reads CASSHGQVRETQYF. In DNA, the CDR3 is TGTGCCAGCAGCCACGGACAGGTTAGAGAGACCCAGTACTTC.

The chain recombines TRBV24-1 with TRBJ1-5; 10 bases are a match to TRBD1. CDR1 is KGHDR, CDR2 SFDVKD, per germline. J was trimmed by 3 bases and V by 3 bases; bases with no gene match: 4. This CDR3 is 16 amino acids long. CDR3 nucleotides: TGTGCCACCAGTGATACGGGACAGGGGTTCAATCAGCCCCAGCATTTT. Protein product: CATSDTGQGFNQPQHF.

This sequence joins TRBV5-1 and TRBJ2-1; D may be TRBD2 (6 bases). With 4 bases removed from V and 2 bases from J, the gap between germline ends came to 13 bases. This CDR3 comprises 15 residues. Per the germline V gene, CDR1 is SGHRS and CDR2 is YFSETQ. The CDR3 protein is CASSTTSTTYNEQFF. CDR3 DNA sequence: TGCGCCAGCAGCACAACTAGCACTACCTACAATGAGCAGTTCTTC.

V and J are TRBV19 and TRBJ1-2; a weak D match, TRBD1 (5 bases). Deletions cut 1 base from V and 11 bases from J, with 17 bases between. The CDR3 runs to 14 residues. Germline lookup yields CDR1 LNHDA and CDR2 SQIVND (reference sequence). This CDR3 reads CASSIGQRTLVYTF. The CDR3 DNA sequence: TGTGCCAGTAGTATAGGACAGAGGACCCTGGTATACACCTTC.

This clone was detected only a few times. The chain recombines TRBV6-1 with TRBJ1-4; D might be TRBD1 (5 bases). Per germline, CDR1 MNHNS and CDR2 SASEGT. V shed 0 bases and J shed 0 bases, with 8 bases lying between them. This CDR3 has 16 amino acids. The CDR3 DNA is TGTGCCAGCAGTGAAGCGGTGACAGCAACTAATGAAAAACTGTTTTTT. As protein: CASSEAVTATNEKLFF.

The chain carries TRBV5-1 and TRBJ2-7; the match to TRBD1 covers 9 bases. The CDR3 totals 14 residues. From germline, CDR1 is SGHRS and CDR2 YFSETQ. The V and J ends lost 4 bases and 5 bases, in that order; junction bases with no gene match: 7. The CDR3 reads CASSRGQGQDEQYV. The DNA for the CDR3 is TGCGCCAGCAGCCGGGGACAGGGTCAGGACGAGCAGTACGTC.

This sequence joins TRBV5-1 and TRBJ1-6, with D unresolved. With 4 bases removed from V and 8 bases from J, the gap between germline ends came to 13 bases. The CDR3 loop spans 14 amino acids. Per germline, CDR1 SGHRS and CDR2 YFSETQ. CDR3 bases: TGCGCCAGCAGCCCGGACCAAGCCGATTCACCCCTCCACTTT. Its translation is CASSPDQADSPLHF.

The V and J genes are TRBV19 and TRBJ1-1; no definite D call. V lost 8 bases and J 2 bases, leaving 21 bases between the germline ends. The CDR3 sequence is 16 residues long. The germline V gene encodes CDR1 LNHDA and CDR2 SQIVND (reference sequence). CDR3 residues: CASLPIRTASNTEAFF. The CDR3 coding sequence is TGTGCCAGTCTGCCGATCAGGACCGCCTCTAACACTGAAGCTTTCTTT.

This chain connects TRBV2 to TRBJ2-1; D ambiguous. Germline V gene data show CDR1 as SNHLY and CDR2 as FYNNEI. V shed 3 bases and J shed 0 bases, with 3 bases lying between them. CDR3 length: 13 amino acids. The CDR3, as DNA: TGTGCCAGCAGTGATATCTCCTACAATGAGCAGTTCTTC. It encodes CASSDISYNEQFF.

The chain has TRBV12-2 and TRBJ2-1; TRBD1 reflects the table's D call only, with no check against the DNA. TRBV12-2 represents a pseudogene. The CDR3 extends over 12 amino acids. The CDR3 is CASRRRAYEQFF. The DNA for the CDR3 is TGTGCAAGTCGCCGCAGGGCGTATGAGCAGTTCTTC.

The chain links TRBV7-9 to TRBJ1-1; the D gene is possibly TRBD1 (6 bases). V was cut by 4 bases and J by 1 base, with 10 bases left in between. The CDR3 contains 14 residues. Germline values: CDR1 SEHNR, CDR2 FQNEAQ (reference sequence). CDR3: CASSSRGANTEAFF. CDR3 DNA sequence: TGTGCCAGCAGCTCCCGGGGGGCGAACACTGAAGCTTTCTTT.

The chain couples TRBV4-1 to TRBJ1-1; the D is unclear. The CDR3 sequence is 13 residues long. Trimming removed 1 base at V and 1 base at J, with 4 bases between. Germline CDR1 is MGHRA and CDR2 is YSYEKL. CDR3 sequence (DNA): TGCGCCAGCAGCCAAGCGCCGAACACTGAAGCTTTCTTT. Amino acids: CASSQAPNTEAFF.

The rearrangement joins TRBV24-1 to TRBJ2-6; 9 bases align to TRBD1. There are 18 residues in the CDR3. V shed 5 bases and J 1 base; nucleotides not matched to a gene: 8. Germline V gives CDR1 KGHDR, CDR2 SFDVKD. The DNA of the CDR3 is TGTGCCACCAGTGCCCGAGGACAGGGGAAGTCTGGGGCCAACGTCCTGACTTTC. This sequence encodes CATSARGQGKSGANVLTF.

The J gene is TRBJ2-1, the V gene TRBV9; 7 bases match TRBD1. Unmatched junction bases numbered 11, after V lost 4 bases and J lost 7 bases. Germline CDR1 is SGDLS and CDR2 is YYNGEE. The CDR3 covers 15 residues. CDR3 nucleotides: TGTGCCAGCAGCCCCCACAGGGGATCTCGGAATGAGCAGTTCTTC. Translation: CASSPHRGSRNEQFF.

This clone occurred a few times. This sequence joins TRBV10-1 and TRBJ2-2; D might be TRBD2 (6 bases). The CDR3 contains 16 residues. V gave up 3 bases and J gave up 5 bases, with 16 bases separating them. Germline V lookup: CDR1 WNHNN, CDR2 SYGVQD (reference sequence). Here the CDR3 reads CASSDSGSSPTGELFF. The CDR3, as DNA: TGCGCCAGCAGTGATAGCGGCTCCTCCCCGACCGGGGAGCTGTTTTTT.

V is TRBV12-5 and J is TRBJ1-2; D possibly corresponds to TRBD1 (6 bases). The V end lost 6 bases, the J end lost 8 bases, and 16 bases lay between the germline ends. Germline CDR1 LGHNT, CDR2 FRNRAP. The CDR3 runs to 13 residues. The CDR3 nucleotides are TGTGCTAGTGGGTCAGAGGGGGTGGGAGGCTACACCTTC. Translation: CASGSEGVGGYTF.

This chain joins TRBV2 and TRBJ1-5, with 7 bases aligning to TRBD1. V was clipped by 3 bases and J by 0 bases; unmatched bases: 14. The CDR3 length is 19 residues. Germline CDR1 reads SNHLY; CDR2 reads FYNNEI. The CDR3 is CASSESRRGSYYSNQPQHF. DNA of the CDR3: TGTGCCAGCAGTGAGTCTCGCAGGGGGAGTTATTATAGCAATCAGCCCCAGCATTTT.

The chain has TRBV5-6 and TRBJ2-2; either TRBD1 or TRBD2 may fit D (5 bases each). Trimming took off 4 bases at V and 1 base at J, with 20 bases between the two ends. The germline V gene encodes CDR1 SGHDT and CDR2 YYEEEE. The CDR3 is made up of 18 amino acids. CDR3 sequence reads: CASSRFGAPLKNTGELFF. CDR3 sequence (DNA): TGTGCCAGCAGCCGATTCGGGGCACCCCTTAAGAACACCGGGGAGCTGTTTTTT.

This chain links TRBV28 with TRBJ1-5, with unresolved D. V was clipped by 3 bases and J by 0 bases, with 9 bases between them. The CDR3 has 15 amino acids. Germline loops: CDR1 MDHEN, CDR2 SYDVKM. The CDR3: CASSFGGPSNQPQHF. CDR3 coding DNA: TGTGCCAGCAGTTTCGGCGGGCCTAGCAATCAGCCCCAGCATTTT.

The rearrangement links TRBV5-1 to TRBJ2-3; a possible D gene is TRBD1 (6 bases). CDR1 and CDR2 (germline): SGHRS, YFSETQ. V gave up 4 bases and J gave up 0 bases, with 21 bases separating them. The CDR3 has 18 amino acids. CDR3 protein: CASSRTLGTRSSTDTQYF. The CDR3 DNA sequence: TGCGCCAGCAGCCGGACCCTCGGGACAAGGTCTAGCACAGATACGCAGTATTTT.

This chain connects TRBV27 to TRBJ1-6; TRBD1 is a possible D gene (6 bases). CDR1 is MNHEY, CDR2 SMNVEV, per germline (reference sequence). Trimming stripped 3 bases from V and 8 bases from J, with 20 bases between. The CDR3 is made up of 17 amino acids. The CDR3 sequence is CASSFTPPDRRDSPLHF. The CDR3 nucleotides read TGTGCCAGCAGTTTCACACCCCCAGACAGGAGGGATTCACCCCTCCACTTT.

V gene TRBV5-1 combines with J gene TRBJ2-3, with TRBD1 matching 8 bases. The germline CDR1 and CDR2 sequences are SGHRS and YFSETQ. The J segment lost 5 bases and the V segment lost 8 bases, leaving 7 bases of the junction unmatched. The length of the CDR3 is 13 residues. CDR3 amino acids: CASHGQGGDTQYF. The CDR3 DNA reads as TGCGCCAGTCACGGACAGGGAGGAGATACGCAGTATTTT.

The chain has TRBV6-5 and TRBJ1-2; 11 bases match TRBD1. The V gene's germline CDR1 is MNHEY and CDR2 SVGAGI. V shed 5 bases and J 4 bases; nucleotides not matched to a gene: 3. The CDR3 length is 14 residues. CDR3 DNA sequence: TGTGCCAGCAGTCACGGGACAGGGGGCTATGGCTACACCTTC. As protein: CASSHGTGGYGYTF.